Presented here are 31 T cell receptor beta chains from one specimen sequenced in a study of regulatory T cells in long-lasting Graves disease. Arm-PCR of CDR3 regions with iRepertoire HTBI primers generated TCR beta libraries. TCRdb re-called the multiplex PCR reads through MiXCR, storing one row per CDR3 protein. In the table there are 300,000 to 400,000 distinct CDR3 sequences, roughly 17% of which are singletons. The time point denotes: newly diagnosed GD, antithyroid drugs for less than 3 months. Following extraction of RNA from PBMCs, that RNA was used to make the TCR library. This same sample was also taken into another study, of T cells in Graves' hyperthyroidism and ophthalmopathy.

The sample in question was peripheral blood mononuclear cells (PBMCs), obtained at new diagnosis, from a patient treated with antithyroid drugs. All receptors derive from a man in his forties with Graves disease.

This chain connects TRBV19 to TRBJ1-5, with a weak D call TRBD1 (6 bases). Trimming pared 5 bases from V and 2 bases from J, leaving 22 bases between. Germline CDR1 is LNHDA and CDR2 is SQIVND (reference sequence). The CDR3 length is 18 residues. In DNA form, the CDR3 reads TGTGCCAGTAGTGAGTGGAACAGGGAAGTTTTTGGCAATCAGCCCCAGCATTTT. This encodes CASSEWNREVFGNQPQHF.

The sample holds many counts of this clonotype. The chain has TRBV20-1 and TRBJ2-1; 9 nucleotides match TRBD2. CDR3 size: 14 residues. The germline V gene has CDR1 DFQATT and CDR2 SNEGSKA (reference sequence). J gave up 7 bases and V 1 base, and 5 bases lay outside the gene matches. CDR3 sequence (DNA): TGCAGTGCTAGAGCGGCTAGCGGGGTTAATGAGCAGTTCTTC. Its protein product is CSARAASGVNEQFF.

This clonotype was seen ten or more times. The chain recombines TRBV18 with TRBJ2-2; either TRBD1 or TRBD2 may fit D (6 bases each). This CDR3 has 15 residues. The V and J ends lost 2 bases and 5 bases respectively, with 12 bases between them. Germline V gene data show CDR1 as KGHSH and CDR2 as LQKENI. For the CDR3, the DNA is TGTGCCAGCTCACCAAGACAGGCGGGGACCGGGGAGCTGTTTTTT. It is translated as CASSPRQAGTGELFF. Using reference TRBV18 and TRBJ2-2 for the parts outside the CDR3, the full variable domain is NAGVMQNPRHLVRRRGQEARLRCSPMKGHSHVYWYRQLPEEGLKFMVYLQKENIIDESGMPKERFSAEFPKEGPSILRIQQVVRGDSAAYFCASSPRQAGTGELFFGEGSRLTVL.

V gene TRBV24-1 combines with J gene TRBJ2-7; 8 bases fit TRBD2. The CDR3 spans 15 residues. Germline V CDR1 and CDR2: KGHDR, SFDVKD. V dropped 0 bases and J dropped 5; count of bases not matched to a gene: 5. CDR3 sequence: CATSDLREGYDEQYF. The CDR3 DNA reads as TGTGCCACCAGTGATTTGCGGGAGGGGTATGACGAGCAGTACTTC.

Ten or more counts support this clonotype. The CDR3 loop is CASSLGWGVLEQYF. As DNA, the CDR3 is TGTGCCAGCAGCTTAGGATGGGGGGTTCTCGAGCAGTACTTC. This rearrangement joins TRBV7-8 to TRBJ2-7; tentative D call: TRBD2 (6 bases). Germline-derived CDR1 and CDR2 are SGHVS and FQNEAQ. V gave up 1 base and J gave up 6 bases, with 13 bases separating them. The CDR3 covers 14 residues.

This clonotype showed up many times. This chain connects TRBV6-5 to TRBJ1-4; 10 bases match TRBD1. Germline CDR1 is MNHEY and CDR2 is SVGAGI. The CDR3 contains 15 residues. The V segment lost 0 bases and the J segment 8 bases; nucleotides outside the gene matches: 3. The CDR3 is CASSYSGQGYEKLFF. The CDR3 nucleotides are TGTGCCAGCAGTTACTCGGGACAGGGGTACGAAAAACTGTTTTTT.

This clonotype was seen many times. The gene calls are TRBV20-1 and TRBJ1-3; no firm D call. The CDR3 covers 14 residues. V was shortened by 0 bases and J by 2 bases, with 8 bases between the two germline ends. Germline-derived CDR1 and CDR2 are DFQATT and SNEGSKA (reference sequence). The CDR3 loop is CSARDQPAGNTIYF. CDR3 nucleotide sequence: TGCAGTGCTAGAGATCAACCAGCTGGAAACACCATATATTTT.

This clonotype was picked up a small number of times. This chain links TRBV2 with TRBJ1-3, with D possibly TRBD1 on 6 matching bases. This CDR3 has 15 amino acids. Deletions cut 7 bases from V and 0 bases from J, with 13 bases between. CDR1 is SNHLY and CDR2 is FYNNEI in the germline V gene. In DNA, the CDR3 is TGTGCCAGCATTAAGGGACACCGCTCTGGAAACACCATATATTTT. The encoded protein is CASIKGHRSGNTIYF.

The chain uses TRBV20-1 and TRBJ1-6, with 9 bases matching TRBD1. Trimming cost V 1 base and J 0 bases; bases outside gene matches: 4. Germline values: CDR1 DFQATT, CDR2 SNEGSKA (reference sequence). The CDR3 totals 17 residues. This CDR3 reads CSARVGTGSSYNSPLHF. The CDR3 DNA is TGCAGTGCTAGAGTAGGGACAGGGTCCTCCTATAATTCACCCCTCCACTTT.

This clonotype was seen at least ten times. The chain couples TRBV3-1 to TRBJ1-4; no reliable D call. The CDR3 loop spans 15 amino acids. The germline V gene has CDR1 LGHDT and CDR2 YNNKEL (reference sequence). V was cut by 4 bases and J by 5 bases, with 14 bases left in between. DNA for the CDR3: TGTGCCAGCAGCCCGGATGTCATGGGAAATGAAAAACTGTTTTTT. This sequence encodes CASSPDVMGNEKLFF.

This chain links TRBV15 with TRBJ1-2; TRBD1 is a possible D gene (6 bases). The CDR3 sequence is 13 residues long. Trimming left V 5 bases short and J 4 bases short, with 11 bases between. Per the germline V gene, CDR1 is LNHNV and CDR2 is YYDKDF (reference sequence). CDR3 loop: CATSLGGAYGYTF. CDR3 in DNA: TGTGCCACCAGCCTAGGGGGAGCCTATGGCTACACCTTC.

This clonotype occurred many times. V usage is TRBV7-2 and J usage is TRBJ1-5; D call uncertain. The CDR3 is 15 residues long. Trimming took off 5 bases at V and 2 bases at J, with 13 bases between the two ends. Germline V lookup: CDR1 SGHTA, CDR2 FQGNSA. The CDR3 coding sequence is TGTGCCAGCAGCCCCGGAGAGATCGGCAATCAGCCCCAGCATTTT. Its translation is CASSPGEIGNQPQHF.

This clonotype was seen at least ten times. The rearrangement links TRBV28 to TRBJ1-5; TRBD1 matches at 12 bases. CDR1 is MDHEN and CDR2 is SYDVKM in the germline V gene. J lost 6 bases, V lost 7 bases, and 10 bases had no gene match. The CDR3 covers 16 residues. Written as DNA, the CDR3 is TGTGCCAGCAAACAATCCGGGACAGGGGGCGTTCAGCCCCAGCATTTT. It specifies CASKQSGTGGVQPQHF.

Note on this clonotype: A far larger clone lies a single base away; this is likely a read error. V gene TRBV28 combines with J gene TRBJ2-7; 7 bases match TRBD2. CDR3 size: 16 residues. The J segment lost 7 bases and the V segment lost 2 bases, leaving 14 bases of the junction unmatched. Germline CDR1 and CDR2: MDHEN and SYDVKM. CDR3 nucleotide sequence: TGTGCCAGCAGTTTACCGACGGGACTACAGTATGGTGAGCAGTACTTC. Translated, it gives CASSLPTGLQYGEQYF.

The rearrangement joins TRBV28 to TRBJ2-5; the match to TRBD2 covers 8 bases. Germline assignment: CDR1 MDHEN and CDR2 SYDVKM. This CDR3 comprises 16 residues. With V trimmed by 3 bases and J by 4 bases, 10 bases remained unmatched. The CDR3 DNA is TGTGCCAGCAGTTTCGGATCGGGGGGGAAGGGAGAGACCCAGTACTTC. This translates into CASSFGSGGKGETQYF.

This clonotype was seen more than once but under ten times. This chain joins TRBV3-1 and TRBJ1-3, with 7 nucleotides matching TRBD1. Germline V gene lookup returns CDR1 LGHDT and CDR2 YNNKEL (reference sequence). J was trimmed by 0 bases and V by 3 bases; bases with no gene match: 11. This CDR3 region has 18 residues. The DNA of the CDR3 is TGTGCCAGCAGCCACTTACAGGGGACGTATCTCTCTGGAAACACCATATATTTT. Translated, it gives CASSHLQGTYLSGNTIYF. Variable domain in full (rest from reference TRBV3-1 and TRBJ1-3): DTAVSQTPKYLVTQMGNDKSIKCEQNLGHDTMYWYKQDSKKFLKIMFSYNNKELIINETVPNRFSPKSPDKAHLNLHINSLELGDSAVYFCASSHLQGTYLSGNTIYFGEGSWLTVV.

This sequence joins TRBV10-3 and TRBJ1-2, with unresolved D. The CDR3 length is 12 residues. Germline CDR1 ENHRY, CDR2 SYGVKD. The CDR3 bases are TGTGCAGTCAGTAGAGGGAACTATGGCTACACCTTC. This gives the protein CAVSRGNYGYTF.

CDR3 bases: TGCAGTGCCACAGGGGTTGCCACTGAAGCTTTCTTT. This codes for CSATGVATEAFF. The gene calls are TRBV20-1 and TRBJ1-1, with TRBD1 matching over 7 bases. V gave up 6 bases and J gave up 4 bases; unmatched junction bases: 5. The CDR3 is made up of 12 amino acids. Germline V lookup: CDR1 DFQATT, CDR2 SNEGSKA (reference sequence).

This clonotype occurred a few times. The gene calls are TRBV5-1 and TRBJ2-4; TRBD1 matches 8 bases. J lost 8 bases, V lost 1 base, and 8 bases had no gene match. The CDR3 has 15 residues. Germline CDR1 reads SGHRS; CDR2 reads YFSETQ. The CDR3 loop is CASSLTSGGLDIQYF. In DNA form, the CDR3 reads TGCGCCAGCAGCTTGACCTCAGGGGGCCTAGACATTCAGTACTTC.

This clonotype was seen a handful of times. The chain couples TRBV6-1 to TRBJ1-5; no definite D call. Germline CDR1 is MNHNS and CDR2 is SASEGT. The length of the CDR3 is 13 residues. With 1 base removed from V and 6 bases from J, the gap between germline ends came to 7 bases. The CDR3 DNA reads as TGTGCCAGCAGTGAAGGAAGGACTCAGCCCCAGCATTTT. It codes for CASSEGRTQPQHF.

This clonotype was seen many times. This chain joins TRBV20-1 and TRBJ2-5, with TRBD2 identical over 8 bases. Trimming cost V 5 bases and J 5 bases; bases outside gene matches: 13. Germline CDR1 is DFQATT and CDR2 is SNEGSKA (reference sequence). This CDR3 spans 15 amino acids. The CDR3 DNA reads as TGCAGTGCTCAGAAGGGAAGCGGGGGTTCGGAGACCCAGTACTTC. Encoded protein: CSAQKGSGGSETQYF.

The chain recombines TRBV18 with TRBJ2-6; the D is unclear. CDR1 is KGHSH and CDR2 is LQKENI in the germline V gene. The CDR3 spans 15 residues. V was cut by 1 base and J by 0 bases, with 4 bases left in between. CDR3 nucleotide sequence: TGTGCCAGCTCACCACAGAGCTCTGGGGCCAACGTCCTGACTTTC. This encodes CASSPQSSGANVLTF.

This chain joins TRBV20-1 and TRBJ2-4, with D unclear. Deletions cut 3 bases from V and 0 bases from J, with 9 bases between. The germline gives CDR1 DFQATT, CDR2 SNEGSKA (reference sequence). This CDR3 is built from 14 residues. The CDR3 sequence is CSASKPGAKNIQYF. CDR3 sequence (DNA): TGCAGTGCTAGTAAACCGGGAGCCAAAAACATTCAGTACTTC.

This clonotype came up many times. This rearrangement joins TRBV5-1 to TRBJ2-1; tentative D call: TRBD1 (5 bases). CDR3 length equals 13 residues. V dropped 0 bases and J dropped 5 bases, with 6 bases sitting between them. Per the germline V gene, CDR1 is SGHRS and CDR2 is YFSETQ. The CDR3 is CASSLEGDNEQFF. As DNA, the CDR3 is TGCGCCAGCAGCTTGGAAGGGGACAATGAGCAGTTCTTC.

This clonotype came up many times. Written as DNA, the CDR3 is TGTGCCAGCTCACCGAGACAGGGGGTCACCGGGGAGCTGTTTTTT. Its protein is CASSPRQGVTGELFF. V gene TRBV18 combines with J gene TRBJ2-2; 9 positions agree with TRBD1. Germline V gene sequence: CDR1 KGHSH, CDR2 LQKENI. This CDR3 contains 15 residues. The V segment lost 3 bases and the J segment 4 bases; nucleotides outside the gene matches: 3.

This clonotype occurred a few times. The chain recombines TRBV29-1 with TRBJ1-2; a weak D match, TRBD1 (5 bases). V gave up 0 bases and J gave up 2 bases, with 10 bases separating them. Germline CDR1 SQVTM, CDR2 ANQGSEA. The CDR3 extends over 14 amino acids. CDR3 sequence: CSVEDWGRNYGYTF. The DNA of the CDR3 is TGCAGCGTTGAAGATTGGGGACGGAACTATGGCTACACCTTC.

This clonotype appeared many times. V and J are TRBV29-1 and TRBJ2-1; D remains unclear. Germline V gene data show CDR1 as SQVTM and CDR2 as ANQGSEA. V gave up 7 bases and J gave up 4 bases, with 8 bases separating them. The CDR3 loop spans 11 amino acids. The CDR3 sequence: CSAEWYNEQFF. In nucleotides, the CDR3 is TGCAGCGCCGAGTGGTACAATGAGCAGTTCTTC.

The V and J genes are TRBV3-1 and TRBJ2-3, with 10 bases lining up with TRBD2. V lost 4 bases to trimming and J lost 6 bases; unmatched junction nucleotides: 10. CDR3 length: 16 amino acids. Germline values: CDR1 LGHDT, CDR2 YNNKEL (reference sequence). The CDR3 reads CASSPFQRGGLDTQYF. CDR3 DNA sequence: TGTGCCAGCAGCCCCTTCCAGCGGGGGGGTTTGGATACGCAGTATTTT.

This clonotype was found many times. The chain combines TRBV20-1 with TRBJ1-1; the D gene is possibly TRBD1 (6 bases). Per the germline V gene, CDR1 is DFQATT and CDR2 is SNEGSKA (reference sequence). CDR3 size: 13 residues. V was clipped by 6 bases and J by 3 bases, with 14 bases between them. The CDR3 bases are TGCAGTGCGGAGGGGGGGGGTGACACTGAAGCTTTCTTT. Protein sequence: CSAEGGGDTEAFF.

Notes on this clonotype: Being one base from a much bigger clone, this may be a read error. This chain connects TRBV12-3 or TRBV12-4 to TRBJ1-5; D possibly corresponds to TRBD1 (5 bases). The CDR3 spans 15 residues. The CDR3 reads CTSSPLGVINQPQHF. DNA of the CDR3: TGTACCAGCAGCCCCTTAGGGGTCATCAATCAGCCCCAGCATTTT.

In its sample, this clonotype was seen many times. The chain is built from TRBV7-2 and TRBJ2-2; 9 nucleotides match TRBD2. V lost 1 base and J lost 4; bases outside the gene matches: 7. Looked up from germline, CDR1 is SGHTA and CDR2 is FQGNSA. The CDR3 spans 17 residues. CDR3 amino acids: CASSLGGGAWGTGELFF. In DNA, the CDR3 is TGTGCCAGCAGCTTAGGCGGGGGGGCCTGGGGCACCGGGGAGCTGTTTTTT.